This passage covers 14 T cell receptor beta chains from one sample sequenced in a study of T cell responses to AZD1222 COVID-19 vaccine. TCRdb keeps only in-frame clones here, not all; method: immunoSEQ multiplex PCR. Of 65,000 to 90,000 clones in the sample, 88% were seen once. The source material was peripheral blood, sampled on day 0 of AZD1222 vaccination. Source of these receptors: an adult in good health.

The chain is built from TRBV18 and TRBJ2-6; perhaps D is TRBD1 or TRBD2 (5 bases each). This CDR3 spans 15 amino acids. In germline, CDR1 is KGHSH, CDR2 LQKENI. Trimming shortened V by 0 bases and J by 4 bases, and 7 bases separated the two germline ends. CDR3 in amino acids: CASSPPGTGANVLTF. CDR3 DNA sequence: TGTGCCAGCTCACCACCAGGGACCGGGGCCAACGTCCTGACTTTC. Combining the CDR3 with reference TRBV18 and TRBJ2-6 gives the whole variable domain NAGVMQNPRHLVRRRGQEARLRCSPMKGHSHVYWYRQLPEEGLKFMVYLQKENIIDESGMPKERFSAEFPKEGPSILRIQQVVRGDSAAYFCASSPPGTGANVLTFGAGSRLTVL.

This rearrangement joins TRBV2 to TRBJ1-1; TRBD1 agrees at 8 bases. Germline CDR1 reads SNHLY; CDR2 reads FYNNEI. The CDR3 covers 14 residues. V lost 6 bases, J lost 1 base, and 4 bases stayed unmatched. The DNA of the CDR3 is TGTGCCAGCAGCCGACAGGGGAAGAACACTGAAGCTTTCTTT. Translating gives CASSRQGKNTEAFF. The variable domain in full, with the rest retrieved from reference TRBV2 and TRBJ1-1, is EPEVTQTPSHQVTQMGQEVILRCVPISNHLYFYWYRQILGQKVEFLVSFYNNEISEKSEIFDDQFSVERPDGSNFTLKIRSTKLEDSAMYFCASSRQGKNTEAFFGQGTRLTVV.

The rearrangement joins TRBV28 to TRBJ1-5, with D unclear. This CDR3 spans 15 amino acids. Germline CDR1 MDHEN, CDR2 SYDVKM. V was trimmed by 1 base and J by 6 bases, leaving 13 bases between them. In DNA form, the CDR3 reads TGTGCCAGCAGTTTATCGCCAATTCGGGGTCAGCCCCAGCATTTT. Protein sequence: CASSLSPIRGQPQHF.

The chain carries TRBV7-9 and TRBJ2-7; no clear D. Per the germline V gene, CDR1 is SEHNR and CDR2 is FQNEAQ (reference sequence). The V gene lost 7 bases and the J gene lost 0 bases, with 10 bases spanning the gap. The CDR3 is 13 amino acids. The CDR3 nucleotides are TGTGCCAGCAACCCAAGGAGCTCCTACGAGCAGTACTTC. Protein: CASNPRSSYEQYF.

The chain uses TRBV30 and TRBJ1-6; 9 positions agree with TRBD1. Trimming cost V 4 bases and J 7 bases; bases outside gene matches: 14. CDR1 and CDR2 (germline): GTSNPN, SVGIG (reference sequence). This CDR3 region has 17 residues. The DNA of the CDR3 is TGTGCCTGGACCCGGGACAGGGTCAATGTAGTGAATTCACCCCTCCACTTT. This translates into CAWTRDRVNVVNSPLHF.

V and J are TRBV28 and TRBJ2-7; D is uncertain. Germline V gives CDR1 MDHEN, CDR2 SYDVKM. Trimming cost V 5 bases and J 0 bases, with 2 bases left between them. This CDR3 contains 11 residues. The CDR3 sequence: CASSDSYEQYF. The CDR3 DNA reads TGTGCCAGCAGTGACTCCTACGAGCAGTACTTC. Full variable domain (outside the CDR3, taken from reference TRBV28 and TRBJ2-7): DVKVTQSSRYLVKRTGEKVFLECVQDMDHENMFWYRQDPGLGLRLIYFSYDVKMKEKGDIPEGYSVSREKKERFSLILESASTNQTSMYLCASSDSYEQYFGPGTRLTVT.

The chain carries TRBV28 and TRBJ1-2, with D unclear. V lost 10 bases to trimming and J lost 5 bases, with 23 bases between them. The CDR3 runs 15 residues. The V gene's germline CDR1 is MDHEN and CDR2 SYDVKM. The CDR3 spells CATQNPGSEAYGYTF. CDR3 in DNA: TGTGCCACCCAAAATCCGGGTTCCGAGGCGTATGGCTACACCTTC.

The chain joins TRBV18 to TRBJ2-7; TRBD1 matches 9 bases. The CDR3 runs 15 residues. Germline assignment: CDR1 KGHSH and CDR2 LQKENI. After removal of 0 bases from V and 4 bases from J, the junction contained 4 bases not matched to a gene. CDR3 coding DNA: TGTGCCAGCTCACCACCCGACAGGGGGGGATACGAGCAGTACTTC. Encoded protein: CASSPPDRGGYEQYF.

V usage is TRBV3-1 (or the pseudogene TRBV3-2) and J usage is TRBJ1-2; D gene unclear. Trimming removed 1 base at V and 8 bases at J, with 8 bases between. The germline V gene encodes CDR1 LGHDT and CDR2 YNNKEL (reference sequence). The CDR3 length is 12 residues. DNA for the CDR3: TGTGCCAGCAGCCAAGGGGCCGGCGGCTACACCTTC. This sequence encodes CASSQGAGGYTF.

The chain links TRBV5-6 to TRBJ2-3; 16 positions agree with TRBD2. After removal of 3 bases from V and 0 bases from J, the junction contained 4 bases not matched to a gene. In germline, CDR1 is SGHDT, CDR2 YYEEEE. This CDR3 region has 18 residues. The CDR3 spells CASSYGTSGGVSTDTQYF. The DNA of the CDR3 is TGTGCCAGCAGCTACGGGACTAGCGGGGGGGTTAGCACAGATACGCAGTATTTT.

The J gene is TRBJ1-5, the V gene TRBV6-6; D is unclear. V lost 6 bases to trimming and J lost 2 bases, with 14 bases between them. Germline values: CDR1 MNHNY, CDR2 SVGAGI (reference sequence). This CDR3 region has 15 residues. This CDR3 is CASSSEGIGNQPQHF. In DNA, the CDR3 is TGTGCCAGCAGCTCGGAGGGTATTGGCAATCAGCCCCAGCATTTT.

The chain joins TRBV3-1 (or the pseudogene TRBV3-2) to TRBJ1-5; the D gene is possibly TRBD1 (5 bases). Trimming took 4 bases from V and 9 from J, leaving 13 bases between them. The CDR3 covers 13 residues. Germline CDR1 LGHDT, CDR2 YNNKEL (reference sequence). The chain's CDR3 is CASSRTTGLPQHF. CDR3 sequence (DNA): TGTGCCAGCAGCCGCACGACGGGACTGCCCCAGCATTTT.

The genes are TRBV28 and TRBJ2-7, with D unclear. In germline, CDR1 is MDHEN, CDR2 SYDVKM. This CDR3 spans 11 amino acids. Trimming removed 3 bases from V and 5 bases from J, with 5 bases in between. For the CDR3, the DNA is TGTGCCAGCAGTTTGGCCCACGAGCAGTACTTC. Translated: CASSLAHEQYF.

This chain links TRBV6-2 or TRBV6-3 with TRBJ1-1, with TRBD1 matching 7 bases. Trimming took 5 bases from V and 4 from J; bases not matched to a gene: 13. CDR3 length: 16 residues. CDR1 MNHEY and CDR2 SVGEGT come from the germline V gene. CDR3 nucleotide sequence: TGTGCCAGCAGTCCGGGACAGAGCTTCGGTGCCACTGAAGCTTTCTTT. Protein product: CASSPGQSFGATEAFF.